This T cell receptor beta chain was observed in a study of blood T cell repertoires in COVID-19. Study-level background: Sample material is recorded as cDNA or gDNA derived from T cells, B-cell-depleted T cells, or PBMCs.

Recruitment covered about two dozen US areas and drew participants whose ages spanned roughly 18 to 100 years. Original handling: Nucleated cell counts were estimated from reference gene primer amplification. TCRdb's table, derived via immunoSEQ multiplex PCR, lists solely in-frame clones and lacks some. The D gene and trimming were derived from the DNA, and the V and J assignments and clone size from that table. In the table there are 310,000 or so clones, 89% of which are singletons. Trimming removed 1 base from V and 5 bases from J; junction bases left unmatched: 11. Germline assignment: CDR1 SGHTA and CDR2 FQGNSA. The CDR3 is 17 amino acids.

The sequence was collected from a woman in her thirties or forties who had recovered from COVID-19. Sample: PBMCs or T cells enriched from blood (not recorded which). The chain is built from TRBV7-2 and TRBJ2-1, with 7 bases lining up with TRBD1. The chain's CDR3 is CASSLVDAGGINNEQFF. The CDR3 nucleotides read TGTGCCAGCAGCTTAGTAGACGCAGGGGGTATCAACAATGAGCAGTTCTTC.